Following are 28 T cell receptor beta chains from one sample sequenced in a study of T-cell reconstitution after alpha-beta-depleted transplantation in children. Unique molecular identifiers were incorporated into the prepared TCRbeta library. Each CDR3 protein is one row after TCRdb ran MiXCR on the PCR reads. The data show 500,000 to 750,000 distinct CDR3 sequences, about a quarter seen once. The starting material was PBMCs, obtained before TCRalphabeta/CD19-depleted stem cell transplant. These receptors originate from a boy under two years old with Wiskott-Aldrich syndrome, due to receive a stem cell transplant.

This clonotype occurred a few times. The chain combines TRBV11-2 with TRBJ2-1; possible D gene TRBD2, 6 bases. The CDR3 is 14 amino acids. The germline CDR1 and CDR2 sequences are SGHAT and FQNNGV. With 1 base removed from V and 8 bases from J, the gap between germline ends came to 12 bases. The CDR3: CASSLGPWGDEQFF. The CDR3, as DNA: TGTGCCAGCAGCTTAGGCCCCTGGGGGGATGAGCAGTTCTTC.

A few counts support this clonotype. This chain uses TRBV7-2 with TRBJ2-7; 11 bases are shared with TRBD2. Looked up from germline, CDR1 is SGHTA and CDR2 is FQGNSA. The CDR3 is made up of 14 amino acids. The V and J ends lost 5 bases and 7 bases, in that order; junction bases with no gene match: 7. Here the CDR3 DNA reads TGTGCCAGCAGCCGGGGACTAGCGGTGGAGGAGCAGTACTTC. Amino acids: CASSRGLAVEEQYF.

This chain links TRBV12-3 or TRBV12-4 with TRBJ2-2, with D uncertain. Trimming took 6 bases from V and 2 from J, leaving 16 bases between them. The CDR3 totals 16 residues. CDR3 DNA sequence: TGTGCCAGCAGCCTTCCCCGACAAGCAAACACCGGGGAGCTGTTTTTT. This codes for CASSLPRQANTGELFF.

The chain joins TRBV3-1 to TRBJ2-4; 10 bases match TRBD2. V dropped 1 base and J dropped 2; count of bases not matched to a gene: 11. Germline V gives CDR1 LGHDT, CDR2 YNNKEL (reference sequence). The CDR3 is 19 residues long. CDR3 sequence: CASSQVRYSGRLPKNIQYF. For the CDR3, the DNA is TGTGCCAGCAGCCAAGTTAGGTATAGCGGGAGGTTACCCAAAAACATTCAGTACTTC.

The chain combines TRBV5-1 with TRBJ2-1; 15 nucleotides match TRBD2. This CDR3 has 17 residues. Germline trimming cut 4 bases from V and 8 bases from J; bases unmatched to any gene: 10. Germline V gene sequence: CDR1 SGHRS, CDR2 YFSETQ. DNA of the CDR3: TGCGCCAGCAGCATAGGACTAGCGGGAGGGCCGGTCCATGAGCAGTTCTTC. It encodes CASSIGLAGGPVHEQFF.

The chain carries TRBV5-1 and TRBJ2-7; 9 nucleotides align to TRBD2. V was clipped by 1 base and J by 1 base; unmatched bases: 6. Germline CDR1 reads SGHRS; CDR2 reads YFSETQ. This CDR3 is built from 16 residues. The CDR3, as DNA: TGCGCCAGCAGCTTGAGTCCTAGCGGGACTTCCTACGAGCAGTACTTC. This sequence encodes CASSLSPSGTSYEQYF.

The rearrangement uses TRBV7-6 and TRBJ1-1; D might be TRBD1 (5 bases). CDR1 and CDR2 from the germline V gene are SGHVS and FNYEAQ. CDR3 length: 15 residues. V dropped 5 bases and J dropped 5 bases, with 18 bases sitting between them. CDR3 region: CASSPPWGVWTEAFF. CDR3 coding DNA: TGTGCCAGCAGCCCGCCCTGGGGGGTTTGGACTGAAGCTTTCTTT.

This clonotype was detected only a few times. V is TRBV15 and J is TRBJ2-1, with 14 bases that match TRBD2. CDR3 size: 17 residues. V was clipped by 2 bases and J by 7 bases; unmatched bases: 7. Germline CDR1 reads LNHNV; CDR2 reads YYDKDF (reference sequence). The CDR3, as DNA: TGTGCCACCAGCAGACAACCGACTAGCGGGAGGGGTAATGAGCAGTTCTTC. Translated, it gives CATSRQPTSGRGNEQFF.

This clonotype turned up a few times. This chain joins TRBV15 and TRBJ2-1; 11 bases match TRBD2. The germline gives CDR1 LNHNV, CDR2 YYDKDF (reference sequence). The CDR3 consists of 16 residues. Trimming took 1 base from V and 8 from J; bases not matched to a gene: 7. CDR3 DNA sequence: TGTGCCACCAGCAGAGGAGGGGGACTAGCGGACCATGAGCAGTTCTTC. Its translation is CATSRGGGLADHEQFF.

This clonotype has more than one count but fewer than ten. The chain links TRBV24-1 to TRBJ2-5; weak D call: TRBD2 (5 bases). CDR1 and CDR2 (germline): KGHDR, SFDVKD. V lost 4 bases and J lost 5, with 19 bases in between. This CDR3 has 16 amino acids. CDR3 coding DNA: TGTGCCACCAGTGACCTCCGGGCCGACCGAGGGGAGACCCAGTACTTC. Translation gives CATSDLRADRGETQYF.

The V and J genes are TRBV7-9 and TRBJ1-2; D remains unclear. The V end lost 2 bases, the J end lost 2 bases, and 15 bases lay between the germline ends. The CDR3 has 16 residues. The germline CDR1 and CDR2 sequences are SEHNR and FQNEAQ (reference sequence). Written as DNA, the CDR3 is TGTGCCAGCAGCTTACCGGCAGCTATTATCAACTATGGCTACACCTTC. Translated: CASSLPAAIINYGYTF.

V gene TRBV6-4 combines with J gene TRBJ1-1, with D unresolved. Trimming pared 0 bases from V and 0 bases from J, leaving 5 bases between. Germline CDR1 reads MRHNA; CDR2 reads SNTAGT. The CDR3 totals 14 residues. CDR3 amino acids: CASSDSRVNTEAFF. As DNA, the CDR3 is TGTGCCAGCAGTGACTCCAGAGTGAACACTGAAGCTTTCTTT.

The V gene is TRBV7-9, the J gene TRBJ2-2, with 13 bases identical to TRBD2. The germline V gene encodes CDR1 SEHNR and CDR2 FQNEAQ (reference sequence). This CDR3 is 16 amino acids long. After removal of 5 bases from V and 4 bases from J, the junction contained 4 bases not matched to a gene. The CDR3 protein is CASSPWTSGGTGELFF. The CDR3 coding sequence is TGTGCCAGCAGCCCATGGACTAGCGGGGGCACCGGGGAGCTGTTTTTT.

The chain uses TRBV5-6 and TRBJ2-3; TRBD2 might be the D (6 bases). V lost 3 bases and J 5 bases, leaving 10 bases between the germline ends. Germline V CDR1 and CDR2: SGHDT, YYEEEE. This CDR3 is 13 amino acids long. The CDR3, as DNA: TGTGCCAGCAGCTGGGGTAGCGGAGATACGCAGTATTTT. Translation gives CASSWGSGDTQYF. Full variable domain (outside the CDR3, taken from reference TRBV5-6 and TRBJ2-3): DAGVTQSPTHLIKTRGQQVTLRCSPKSGHDTVSWYQQALGQGPQFIFQYYEEEERQRGNFPDRFSGHQFPNYSSELNVNALLLGDSALYLCASSWGSGDTQYFGPGTRLTVL.

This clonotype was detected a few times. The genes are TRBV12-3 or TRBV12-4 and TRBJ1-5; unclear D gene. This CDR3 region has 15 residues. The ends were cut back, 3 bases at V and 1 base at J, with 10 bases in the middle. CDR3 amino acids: CASSFLGPSNQPQHF. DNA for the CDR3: TGTGCCAGCAGTTTCCTGGGCCCAAGCAATCAGCCCCAGCATTTT.

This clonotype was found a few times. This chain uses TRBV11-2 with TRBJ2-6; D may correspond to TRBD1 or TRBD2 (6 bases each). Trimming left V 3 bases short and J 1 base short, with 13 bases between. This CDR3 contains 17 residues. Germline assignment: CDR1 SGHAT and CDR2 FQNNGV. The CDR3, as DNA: TGTGCCAGCAGCTTTCTGGGGGGCGGATCTGGGGCCAACGTCCTGACTTTC. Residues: CASSFLGGGSGANVLTF.

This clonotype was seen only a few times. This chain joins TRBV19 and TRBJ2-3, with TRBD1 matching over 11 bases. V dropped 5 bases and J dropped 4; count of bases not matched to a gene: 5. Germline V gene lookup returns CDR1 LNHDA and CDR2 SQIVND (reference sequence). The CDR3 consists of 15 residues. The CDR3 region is CASSLDRGLADTQYF. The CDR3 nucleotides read TGTGCCAGTAGTTTGGACAGGGGGCTCGCAGATACGCAGTATTTT.

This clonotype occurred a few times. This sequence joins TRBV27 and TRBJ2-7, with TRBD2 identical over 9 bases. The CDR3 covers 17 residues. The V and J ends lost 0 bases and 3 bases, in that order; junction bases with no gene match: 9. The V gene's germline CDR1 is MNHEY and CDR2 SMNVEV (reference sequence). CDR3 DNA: TGTGCCAGCAGTTTATCGGTGCTAGCGGGGATCGTCTACGAGCAGTACTTC. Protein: CASSLSVLAGIVYEQYF.

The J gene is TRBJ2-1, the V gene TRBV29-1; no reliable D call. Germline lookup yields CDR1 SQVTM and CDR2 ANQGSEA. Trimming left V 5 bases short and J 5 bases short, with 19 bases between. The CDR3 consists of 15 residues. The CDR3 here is CSVKQGKTVDNEQFF. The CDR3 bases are TGCAGCGTTAAACAAGGGAAAACGGTAGACAATGAGCAGTTCTTC.

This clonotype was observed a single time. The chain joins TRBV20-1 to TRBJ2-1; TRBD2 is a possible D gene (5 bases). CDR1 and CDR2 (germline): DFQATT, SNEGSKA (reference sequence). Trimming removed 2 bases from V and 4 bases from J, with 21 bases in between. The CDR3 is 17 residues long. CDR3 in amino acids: CSARIPRLALRYNEQFF. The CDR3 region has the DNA TGCAGTGCTAGAATTCCCCGGCTAGCCCTCAGATACAATGAGCAGTTCTTC.

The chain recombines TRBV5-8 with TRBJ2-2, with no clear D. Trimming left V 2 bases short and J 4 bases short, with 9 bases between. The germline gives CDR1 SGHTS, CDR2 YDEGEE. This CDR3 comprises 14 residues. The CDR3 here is CASSFVYGTGELFF. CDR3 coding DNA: TGTGCCAGCAGCTTTGTATACGGCACCGGGGAGCTGTTTTTT.

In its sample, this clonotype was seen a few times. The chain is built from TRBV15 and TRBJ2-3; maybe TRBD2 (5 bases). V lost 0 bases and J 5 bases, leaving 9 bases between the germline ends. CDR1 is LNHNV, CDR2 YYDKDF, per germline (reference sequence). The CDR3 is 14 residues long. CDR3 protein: CATSRDAGVDTQYF. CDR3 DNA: TGTGCCACCAGCAGAGATGCCGGGGTAGATACGCAGTATTTT.

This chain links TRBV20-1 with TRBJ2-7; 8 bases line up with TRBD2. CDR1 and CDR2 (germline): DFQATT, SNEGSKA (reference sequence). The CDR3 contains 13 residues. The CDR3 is CSGAGGGLSEQYF. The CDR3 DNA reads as TGCAGCGGGGCGGGGGGAGGGCTCTCCGAGCAGTACTTC.

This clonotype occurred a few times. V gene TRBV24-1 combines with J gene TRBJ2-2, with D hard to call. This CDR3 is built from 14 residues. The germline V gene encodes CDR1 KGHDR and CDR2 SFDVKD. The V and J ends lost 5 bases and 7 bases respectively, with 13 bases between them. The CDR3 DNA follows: TGTGCCACCAGTGCGGCTAGTAGGGTCGGGGAGCTGTTTTTT. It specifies CATSAASRVGELFF.

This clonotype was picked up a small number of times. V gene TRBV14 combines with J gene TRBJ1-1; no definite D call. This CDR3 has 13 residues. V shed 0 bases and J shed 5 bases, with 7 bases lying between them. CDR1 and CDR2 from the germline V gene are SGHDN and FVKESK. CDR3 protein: CASSQELGTEAFF. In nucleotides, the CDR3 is TGTGCCAGCAGCCAAGAATTGGGAACTGAAGCTTTCTTT.

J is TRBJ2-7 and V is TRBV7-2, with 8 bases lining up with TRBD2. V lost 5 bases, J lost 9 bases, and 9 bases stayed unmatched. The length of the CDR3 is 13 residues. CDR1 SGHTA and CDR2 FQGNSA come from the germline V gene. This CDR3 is CASSTGTRYGQYF. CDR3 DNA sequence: TGTGCCAGCAGCACCGGGACTAGATATGGGCAGTACTTC.

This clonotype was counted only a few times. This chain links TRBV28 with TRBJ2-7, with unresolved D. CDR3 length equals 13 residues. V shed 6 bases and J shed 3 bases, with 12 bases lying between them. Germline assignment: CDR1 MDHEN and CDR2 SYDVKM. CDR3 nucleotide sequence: TGTGCCAGCAGCCGCAGCCAATACTACGAGCAGTACTTC. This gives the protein CASSRSQYYEQYF. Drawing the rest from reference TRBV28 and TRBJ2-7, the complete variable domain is DVKVTQSSRYLVKRTGEKVFLECVQDMDHENMFWYRQDPGLGLRLIYFSYDVKMKEKGDIPEGYSVSREKKERFSLILESASTNQTSMYLCASSRSQYYEQYFGPGTRLTVT.

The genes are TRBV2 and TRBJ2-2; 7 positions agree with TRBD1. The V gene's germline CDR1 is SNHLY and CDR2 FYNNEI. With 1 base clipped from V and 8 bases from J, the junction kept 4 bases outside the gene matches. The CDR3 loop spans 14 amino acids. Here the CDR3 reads CASSEVRGPGELFF. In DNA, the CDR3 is TGTGCCAGCAGTGAAGTTAGGGGGCCTGGGGAGCTGTTTTTT.